The TCR beta chain described here comes from a study of cytomegalovirus exposure and HLA in healthy donors. Regarding the study as a whole: The study dropped some indistinguishable V segments, TRBV6-2 and TRBV6-3 among them. Most CMV-associated TCR beta chains appeared HLA-restricted in a later analysis. Sequencing artifact likely explains a cluster of highly shared sequence variants. Using a false discovery rate of 0.05, a later analysis showed that 16,000 or so TCR beta sequences were associated with HLA alleles.

The PCR was carried out with 60 Vbeta primers and 13 Jbeta primers. Clones were sequenced by immunoSEQ multiplex PCR, and TCRdb holds only the in-frame ones, with some missing. The sample holds roughly 160,000 clones, 80% seen once. This clone has just one count. Its antigen remains unidentified. With 2 bases clipped from V and 4 bases from J, the junction kept 4 bases outside the gene matches. CDR1 is MDHEN, CDR2 SYDVKM, per germline. There are 14 residues in the CDR3. The rearrangement links TRBV28 to TRBJ2-7; 8 bases are shared with TRBD1. The sequence derives from a young man in good health and CMV-seronegative. What was sequenced was PBMCs. CDR3 nucleotide sequence: TGTGCCAGCAGTTTACAGGGACAGGTTTACGAGCAGTACTTC. This gives the protein CASSLQGQVYEQYF. The variable domain in full, completed from reference TRBV28 and TRBJ2-7, reads DVKVTQSSRYLVKRTGEKVFLECVQDMDHENMFWYRQDPGLGLRLIYFSYDVKMKEKGDIPEGYSVSREKKERFSLILESASTNQTSMYLCASSLQGQVYEQYFGPGTRLTVT.